This TCR beta chain was recorded in a study of blood T cell repertoires in COVID-19. Turning to the study itself: Researchers got acute and convalescent COVID-19 samples from the United States, Italy and Spain. Nucleic acid was either cDNA or gDNA, and it came from T cells, B-cell-depleted T cells, or PBMCs.

Authors' methods: It was from reference gene primer amplification that nucleated cell counts were estimated. TCRdb keeps only in-frame clones here, not all; method: immunoSEQ multiplex PCR. Clonal size and the V and J genes are those of that table, whereas D and trimming came from the DNA. The sample lists roughly 500,000 clones, 88% occurring once. Cohort 3 recovery required two negative PCRs, clearance, or symptom resolution. Germline values: CDR1 SEHNR, CDR2 FQNEAQ (reference sequence). Losses at the gene ends were 4 bases for V and 4 bases for J; bases not matched to a gene: 2. The CDR3 extends over 13 amino acids.

This TCR was sampled from a woman aged 40-49 years who had recovered from COVID-19. Sequencing used PBMCs or T cells enriched from blood (not recorded which). The chain has TRBV7-9 and TRBJ1-2, with 8 bases matching TRBD1. The CDR3 loop reads CASSSTGGYGYTF. The CDR3 coding sequence is TGTGCCAGCAGCTCAACAGGGGGCTATGGCTACACCTTC.